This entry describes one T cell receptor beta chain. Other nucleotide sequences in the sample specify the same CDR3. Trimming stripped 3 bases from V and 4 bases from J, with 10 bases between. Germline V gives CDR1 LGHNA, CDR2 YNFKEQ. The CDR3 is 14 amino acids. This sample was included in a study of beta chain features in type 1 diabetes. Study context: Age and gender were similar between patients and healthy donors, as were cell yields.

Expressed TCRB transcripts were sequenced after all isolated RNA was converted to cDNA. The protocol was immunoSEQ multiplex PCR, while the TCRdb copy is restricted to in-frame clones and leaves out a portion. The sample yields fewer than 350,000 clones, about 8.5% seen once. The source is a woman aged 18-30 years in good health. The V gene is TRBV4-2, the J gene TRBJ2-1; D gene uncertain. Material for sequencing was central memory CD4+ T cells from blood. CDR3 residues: CASSQAGLYNEQFF. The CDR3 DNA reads TGTGCCAGCAGCCAGGCCGGGCTTTACAATGAGCAGTTCTTC.